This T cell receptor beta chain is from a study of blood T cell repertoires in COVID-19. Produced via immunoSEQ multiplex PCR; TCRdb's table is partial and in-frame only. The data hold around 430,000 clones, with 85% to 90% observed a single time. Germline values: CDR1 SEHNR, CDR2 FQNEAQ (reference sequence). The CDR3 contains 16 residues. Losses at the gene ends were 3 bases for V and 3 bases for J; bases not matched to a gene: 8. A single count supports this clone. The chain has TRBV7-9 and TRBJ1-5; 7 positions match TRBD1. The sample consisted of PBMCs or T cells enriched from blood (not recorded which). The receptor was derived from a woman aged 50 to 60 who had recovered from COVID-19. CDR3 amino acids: CASSLGQHNPNQPQHF. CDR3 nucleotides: TGTGCCAGCAGCTTGGGACAGCATAACCCCAATCAGCCCCAGCATTTT.